A single TCR beta chain is shown here with its context. Adults between about 18 and 95 years of age took part from under 30 US areas. In the original analysis: Researchers report that nucleated cell counts were estimated from reference gene primer amplification. TCRdb's copy holds only in-frame clones and misses some; the assay was immunoSEQ multiplex PCR. V and J calls and clone size are given by that table; D and trimming were obtained from the DNA. Of approximately 470,000 clones detected, roughly 87% appear once; the ten largest clones hold under 0.75%. Germline assignment: CDR1 MDHEN and CDR2 SYDVKM. The CDR3 extends over 21 amino acids. V shed 7 bases and J shed 0 bases, with 30 bases lying between them. This sample stems from a study of blood T cell repertoires in COVID-19. About the study: T cells, B-cell-depleted T cells, or PBMCs supplied cDNA or gDNA.

The receptor was derived from a woman aged 18-35 years who had recovered from COVID-19. Sequenced sample: PBMCs or T cells enriched from blood (not recorded which). The genes are TRBV28 and TRBJ2-2; D may be TRBD1 (6 bases). CDR3 amino acids: CASKISRVLDRSNANTGELFF. The CDR3, as DNA: TGTGCCAGCAAAATCAGCCGCGTCTTAGACAGGAGTAACGCGAACACCGGGGAGCTGTTTTTT.